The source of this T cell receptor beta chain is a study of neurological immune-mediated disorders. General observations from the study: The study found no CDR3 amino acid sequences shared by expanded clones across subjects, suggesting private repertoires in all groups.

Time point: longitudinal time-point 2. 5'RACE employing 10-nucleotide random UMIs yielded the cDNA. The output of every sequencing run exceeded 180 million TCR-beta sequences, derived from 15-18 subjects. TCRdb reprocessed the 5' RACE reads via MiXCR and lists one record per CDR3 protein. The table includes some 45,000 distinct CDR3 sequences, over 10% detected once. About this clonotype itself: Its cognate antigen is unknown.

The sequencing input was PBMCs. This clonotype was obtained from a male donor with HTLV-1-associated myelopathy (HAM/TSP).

CDR3 amino acids: CSVMSPQETQYF. In DNA, the CDR3 is TGCAGCGTTATGTCTCCTCAAGAGACCCAGTACTTC. The V and J genes are TRBV29-1 and TRBJ2-5; D unresolved. The CDR3 has 12 residues. Trimming took 5 bases from V and 2 from J, leaving 9 bases between them. Germline V gives CDR1 SQVTM, CDR2 ANQGSEA.